This T cell receptor beta chain was sequenced in a study of blood T cells in healthy people across ages. Primed by a sample-barcoded 5' primer and a J-beta primer mix, a second PCR proceeded for 7 to 11 cycles. Each CDR3 protein gets one entry after TCRdb re-called the 5' RACE reads with MiXCR. The sample lists some 850,000 distinct CDR3 sequences; roughly 25% were seen once. The germline V gene encodes CDR1 SGHRS and CDR2 YFSETQ. The CDR3 is made up of 12 amino acids. With 3 bases removed from V and 2 bases from J, the gap between germline ends came to 3 bases. This clonotype was picked up a small number of times. Separately, the same data were catalogued under a study of T cells of mothers and their children.

V usage is TRBV5-1 and J usage is TRBJ2-1; D not certain. This clonotype was obtained from a boy between 10 and 17 years old in good health. Input material: blood. CDR3 in DNA: TGCGCCAGCAGCTCTACCTACAATGAGCAGTTCTTC. This codes for CASSSTYNEQFF.